Detailed here is one T cell receptor (beta chain). The whole isolated RNA underwent reverse transcription, so sequencing captured expressed TCRB transcripts. Some clones are missing from TCRdb's copy, which holds only in-frame ones; the method was immunoSEQ multiplex PCR. Found here are fewer than 900,000 clones, roughly 15% of them singletons; the top ten hold 0.02% to 0.03%. This entry is derived from a study of beta chain features in type 1 diabetes. Germline V gene sequence: CDR1 SGHRS, CDR2 YFSETQ. The J segment lost 4 bases and the V segment lost 0 bases, leaving 11 bases of the junction unmatched. The CDR3 runs 17 residues.

Sequencing was done on a sample of naive CD4+ T cells from blood. This chain links TRBV5-1 with TRBJ2-3; 7 bases align to TRBD1. This clonotype was sampled from a woman under 30 in good health. This CDR3 is CASSLATHRGFADTQYF. The CDR3 DNA reads as TGCGCCAGCAGCTTGGCCACCCACAGGGGTTTTGCAGATACGCAGTATTTT.